Below are 11 T cell receptor beta chains sequenced from a single sample in a study of Graves' ophthalmopathy and Graves' hyperthyroidism. RNA transcripts were the template, and TCR beta CDR3 regions were amplified from them. Second-round multiplex PCR followed a first-round RT-PCR using HTBI primers. A single record per CDR3 protein comes from TCRdb applying MiXCR to the multiplex PCR reads. The sample includes about 210,000 distinct CDR3 sequences, 29% of them seen just once. Source material: peripheral blood. The receptor source for this set is a man aged 45 to 65 with Graves' ophthalmopathy.

This clonotype came up many times. The CDR3 protein is CASSQELGETQYF. The DNA for the CDR3 is TGTGCCAGCAGCCAAGAATTGGGAGAGACCCAGTACTTC. The chain carries TRBV3-1 and TRBJ2-5; D is uncertain. Germline assignment: CDR1 LGHDT and CDR2 YNNKEL (reference sequence). The CDR3 extends over 13 amino acids. The germline V and J ends were trimmed by 0 bases and 4 bases, with 6 bases remaining between them.

The sample holds many counts of this clonotype. This chain uses TRBV10-3 with TRBJ2-7; the D gene is possibly TRBD1 (5 bases). The length of the CDR3 is 15 residues. CDR1 ENHRY and CDR2 SYGVKD come from the germline V gene. Trimming cost V 2 bases and J 2 bases, with 13 bases left between them. The CDR3 coding sequence is TGTGCCATCAGTGAGCCTTCGACAGTTGCCTACGAGCAGTACTTC. Residues: CAISEPSTVAYEQYF.

This clonotype was seen ten or more times. This chain connects TRBV12-3 or TRBV12-4 to TRBJ1-2; TRBD1 might be the D (6 bases). The CDR3 has 13 residues. Between the trimmed V and J ends, which lost 2 bases and 4 bases, there was a span of 8 bases. This chain's CDR3 is CASSLQGLYGYTF. CDR3 coding DNA: TGTGCCAGCAGTTTACAGGGGCTCTATGGCTACACCTTC.

This clonotype was picked up many times. The rearrangement joins TRBV27 to TRBJ2-7; unclear D gene. This CDR3 has 14 residues. Germline V lookup: CDR1 MNHEY, CDR2 SMNVEV (reference sequence). Trimming shortened V by 5 bases and J by 2 bases, and 13 bases separated the two germline ends. CDR3 amino acids: CASSSGGYPYEQYF. CDR3 in DNA: TGTGCCAGCAGTAGTGGCGGCTATCCCTACGAGCAGTACTTC.

The rearrangement joins TRBV12-3 or TRBV12-4 to TRBJ2-7, with a tentative D call TRBD2 (5 bases). V was trimmed by 2 bases and J by 6 bases, leaving 17 bases between them. The CDR3 contains 15 residues. For the CDR3, the DNA is TGTGCCAGCAGTTTAACGTCCGGGGTTTACGGCGAGCAGTACTTC. Protein sequence: CASSLTSGVYGEQYF.

There are many counts of this clonotype. CDR3 nucleotide sequence: TGTGCCACACTCTTAGGGGATTGGGATCAGCCCCAGCATTTT. Translating gives CATLLGDWDQPQHF. This chain connects TRBV6-1 to TRBJ1-5, with a weak D call TRBD1 (5 bases). This CDR3 region has 14 residues. Germline CDR1 is MNHNS and CDR2 is SASEGT. The V gene lost 10 bases and the J gene lost 5 bases, with 18 bases spanning the gap.

This clonotype was counted ten times or more. The chain is built from TRBV4-2 and TRBJ1-5, with TRBD1 matching over 10 bases. The length of the CDR3 is 14 residues. Germline CDR1 reads LGHNA; CDR2 reads YNFKEQ. Unmatched junction bases numbered 2, after V lost 3 bases and J lost 6 bases. CDR3 nucleotide sequence: TGTGCCAGCAGCCAGACAGGGGGCGGTCAGCCCCAGCATTTT. It is translated as CASSQTGGGQPQHF.

The V gene is TRBV6-1, the J gene TRBJ1-2; a possible D gene is TRBD1 (5 bases). V lost 6 bases and J 2 bases, leaving 19 bases between the germline ends. CDR3 size: 16 residues. CDR1 is MNHNS, CDR2 SASEGT, per germline. The CDR3 is CASRAAGPRANYGYTF. DNA for the CDR3: TGTGCCAGCAGGGCAGCGGGGCCACGGGCGAACTATGGCTACACCTTC.

This clonotype was seen at least ten times. This chain joins TRBV28 and TRBJ1-5; D may be TRBD1 (6 bases). This CDR3 is 14 amino acids long. Deletions cut 10 bases from V and 5 bases from J, with 18 bases between. Looked up from germline, CDR1 is MDHEN and CDR2 is SYDVKM. CDR3 loop: CATRGGSIHQPQHF. As DNA, the CDR3 is TGTGCCACCCGAGGGGGGTCAATTCATCAGCCCCAGCATTTT.

This clonotype was detected ten times or more. The genes are TRBV13 and TRBJ1-1, with D possibly being TRBD1 (6 bases). CDR1 and CDR2 from the germline V gene are PRHDT and FYEKMQ (reference sequence). The CDR3 has 16 residues. V was pared by 1 base and J by 3 bases, with 15 bases between. CDR3 coding DNA: TGTGCCAGCAGCTTAGAAACAGGGAACGTGGACACTGAAGCTTTCTTT. Protein product: CASSLETGNVDTEAFF.

Regarding this clonotype: One junction end does not reproduce the germline sequence, and a read error may be involved. The CDR3 DNA reads TGTGCTAGCAGCTTAGGGGCGGGCCCGACCTACGAGCAGTACTTC. It translates to CASSLGAGPTYEQYF. V usage is TRBV7-7 and J usage is TRBJ2-7; possibly TRBD1 or TRBD2 for D (5 bases each). Germline lookup yields CDR1 SSHAT and CDR2 FNYEAQ (reference sequence). CDR3 length equals 15 residues.